These 2 T cell receptor beta chains were all obtained from the same sample, sequenced in a study of shared clonotypes between healthy human individuals. Method: immunoSEQ multiplex PCR; TCRdb's copy keeps in-frame clones and lacks some. The data hold over 850,000 clones, with around 82% observed a single time. Specimen: memory CD4+ T cells from PBMCs. The sample's subset: CD45RA-negative fraction. The receptor set was obtained from a man aged 18 to 29 in good health. Some clones in this sample may be carry-over from other donors' samples.

The chain links TRBV6-5 to TRBJ1-1; D remains ambiguous. Germline values: CDR1 MNHEY, CDR2 SVGAGI. The length of the CDR3 is 13 residues. V lost 5 bases to trimming and J lost 1 base, with 8 bases between them. CDR3 in amino acids: CASSPGENTEAFF. The CDR3 DNA reads TGTGCCAGCAGTCCGGGTGAGAACACTGAAGCTTTCTTT.

This rearrangement joins TRBV7-9 to TRBJ2-1; 7 bases map to TRBD2. CDR3 size: 13 residues. Unmatched junction bases numbered 4, after V lost 3 bases and J lost 8 bases. Germline CDR1 is SEHNR and CDR2 is FQNEAQ (reference sequence). The CDR3 sequence is CASSLVAGDEQFF. As DNA, the CDR3 is TGTGCCAGCAGCTTGGTGGCGGGAGATGAGCAGTTCTTC.